This is a list of T cell receptor beta chains from one sample in a study of vaccination effects on CD4 cells after COVID-19. The repertoire was sequenced with immunoSEQ multiplex PCR; TCRdb's copy has only in-frame clones and lacks some. The sample shows over 8,000 clones, 65% to 75% of them seen only once. Their target antigens are unknown. Here the sequenced sample was CD4+ T cells from PBMCs cultured with HCoV-229E spike peptides, taken before COVID-19 vaccination. These receptors all come from a human donor who received a COVID-19 vaccine. The CDR3 runs from the conserved cysteine through the conserved F or W. D genes are given only for firm matches. The listing skips clone size in some rows; elsewhere it reads once, few, many or a size class.

TRBD1	TRBV6-6	TRBJ2-3	.	CASLKGQGTDTQYF	TGTGCCAGCCTTAAGGGACAGGGAACGGATACGCAGTATTTT
TRBD1	TRBV6-6	TRBJ2-1	.	CASSLSTAPGQGDNEQFF	TGTGCCAGCAGTCTATCCACGGCACCGGGACAGGGCGACAATGAGCAGTTCTTC
TRBD2	TRBV4-1	TRBJ2-7	.	CASSQIGLAGSNYEQYF	TGCGCCAGCAGCCAGATAGGACTAGCGGGTTCAAACTACGAGCAGTACTTC
TRBD1	TRBV3-1/TRBV3-2	TRBJ1-2	few	CASSHPGQGIEGYTF	TGTGCCAGCAGCCATCCGGGACAGGGGATCGAGGGCTACACCTTC
TRBD1	TRBV5-1	TRBJ2-7	.	CASSTDRGSYEQYF	TGCGCCAGCAGCACTGACAGGGGGTCCTACGAGCAGTACTTC
TRBD2	TRBV5-1	TRBJ2-1	.	CASKSPSGGFSYNEQFF	TGCGCCAGCAAATCCCCTAGCGGGGGGTTCTCCTACAATGAGCAGTTCTTC
.	TRBV14	TRBJ2-2	.	CASSPDTGELFF	TGTGCCAGCAGCCCGGACACCGGGGAGCTGTTTTTT
.	TRBV7-8	TRBJ2-3	.	CASSLLVGGDTQYF	TGTGCCAGCAGCTTACTGGTGGGGGGAGATACGCAGTATTTT
.	TRBV10-2	TRBJ2-1	.	CASSESKPLVRDNEQFF	TGCGCCAGCAGTGAGTCGAAACCCCTCGTCAGGGACAATGAGCAGTTCTTC
.	TRBV15	TRBJ1-1	.	CATSRELLNSATEAFF	TGTGCCACCAGCAGAGAACTGTTAAATTCAGCCACTGAAGCTTTCTTT
.	TRBV6-2/TRBV6-3	TRBJ2-3	.	CASSQLGGTDTQYF	TGTGCCAGCAGTCAGTTAGGCGGCACAGATACGCAGTATTTT
.	TRBV13	TRBJ2-7	.	CASSPAFSYEQYF	TGTGCCAGCAGCCCAGCCTTCTCCTACGAGCAGTACTTC
TRBD1	TRBV13	TRBJ2-7	.	CASSPAGQGASGQYF	TGTGCCAGCAGCCCTGCGGGGCAGGGGGCCTCCGGGCAGTACTTC
.	TRBV3-1/TRBV3-2	TRBJ1-2	few	CASSQAGSYGYTF	TGTGCCAGCAGCCAAGCCGGATCTTATGGCTACACCTTC
.	TRBV18	TRBJ1-5	.	CASSPSVMGNQPQHF	TGTGCCAGCTCACCTTCGGTAATGGGCAATCAGCCCCAGCATTTT
.	TRBV6-2/TRBV6-3	TRBJ1-6	.	CASSFDRGLHLGGSPLHF	TGTGCCAGCAGTTTTGATCGGGGGTTACACCTTGGTGGTTCACCCCTCCACTTT
TRBD1	TRBV24-1	TRBJ2-7	.	CATSDPGQGIYEQYF	TGTGCCACCAGTGATCCGGGACAGGGAATCTACGAGCAGTACTTC
.	TRBV18	TRBJ2-5	.	CASSPGTEETQYF	TGTGCCAGCTCACCGGGAACTGAAGAGACCCAGTACTTC
.	TRBV5-1	TRBJ1-6	.	CASSLLSSYNSPLHF	TGCGCCAGCAGCTTGTTGAGCTCCTATAATTCACCCCTCCACTTT
.	TRBV18	TRBJ1-6	.	CASSQDSDSPLHF	TGTGCCAGCTCACAGGATTCTGATTCACCCCTCCACTTT
.	TRBV7-9	TRBJ1-2	.	CASSLTDYGYTF	TGTGCCAGCAGCTTGACCGACTATGGCTACACCTTC
TRBD2	TRBV5-1	TRBJ2-3	.	CASSQGLAGVVDTQYF	TGCGCCAGCAGCCAGGGACTAGCGGGAGTTGTAGATACGCAGTATTTT
TRBD1	TRBV19	TRBJ1-6	.	CASRHRGNNSPLHF	TGTGCCAGTAGGCACAGGGGCAATAATTCACCCCTCCACTTT
.	TRBV4-1	TRBJ2-7	.	CASSRQGGYEQYF	TGCGCCAGCAGCCGACAGGGAGGATACGAGCAGTACTTC
TRBD2	TRBV6-5	TRBJ2-1	.	CASSASGNEQFF	TGTGCCAGCTCGGCTAGCGGGAATGAGCAGTTCTTC
.	TRBV9	TRBJ1-1	.	CASSLPPDLVTEAFF	TGTGCCAGCAGCCTCCCCCCTGATCTAGTGACTGAAGCTTTCTTT
TRBD1	TRBV5-6	TRBJ2-7	.	CASSPGTGAEQYF	TGTGCCAGCAGCCCCGGGACAGGGGCCGAGCAGTACTTC
.	TRBV27	TRBJ2-7	.	CASSLSELGWDGSYEQYF	TGTGCCAGCAGTTTATCGGAGTTGGGCTGGGACGGTTCCTACGAGCAGTACTTC
TRBD2	TRBV18	TRBJ2-7	.	CASSAFLPSGTPLEQYF	TGTGCCAGCTCTGCATTCCTCCCTAGCGGGACGCCGCTCGAGCAGTACTTC
.	TRBV12-3/TRBV12-4	TRBJ2-2	.	CASHGVTGELFF	TGTGCCAGCCACGGGGTAACCGGGGAGCTGTTTTTT
.	TRBV7-9	TRBJ2-5	.	CASSFLGFSETQYF	TGTGCCAGCAGCTTCCTAGGGTTTAGCGAGACCCAGTACTTC
.	TRBV5-4	TRBJ2-3	.	CASSQDQISTDTQYF	TGTGCCAGCAGTCAGGACCAGATAAGCACAGATACGCAGTATTTT
.	TRBV24-1	TRBJ2-2	.	CATSGPGQNTGELFF	TGTGCCACCAGTGGTCCGGGACAGAACACCGGGGAGCTGTTTTTT
.	TRBV7-9	TRBJ1-2	.	CASSDRALGRKANYGYTF	TGTGCCAGCAGCGACCGAGCCCTGGGACGTAAAGCTAACTATGGCTACACCTTC
.	TRBV7-2	TRBJ1-2	.	CASSYYDLVYGYTF	TGTGCCAGCAGCTACTATGATTTGGTTTATGGCTACACCTTC
TRBD1	TRBV11-1	TRBJ1-1	.	CASSPGTGGMTEAFF	TGTGCCAGCAGCCCTGGGACAGGGGGCATGACTGAAGCTTTCTTT
TRBD1	TRBV19	TRBJ2-1	.	CASTSDRFYNEQFF	TGTGCCAGTACCTCGGACAGGTTCTACAATGAGCAGTTCTTC
TRBD1	TRBV3-1/TRBV3-2	TRBJ2-7	.	CASSPGTGEASYEQYF	TGTGCCAGCAGCCCCGGGACAGGCGAAGCCTCCTACGAGCAGTACTTC
.	TRBV3-1/TRBV3-2	TRBJ2-3	few	CASSHRRDTDTQYF	TGTGCCAGCAGCCACCGGAGGGACACAGATACGCAGTATTTT
.	TRBV10-3	TRBJ2-2	.	CAISEENTGELFF	TGTGCCATCAGTGAGGAAAACACCGGGGAGCTGTTTTTT
.	TRBV6-5	TRBJ2-3	few	CASSFIGESTDTQYF	TGTGCCAGCAGCTTTATCGGGGAAAGCACAGATACGCAGTATTTT
.	TRBV7-8	TRBJ1-4	.	CAILKGEKLFF	TGTGCCATCCTAAAGGGCGAAAAACTGTTTTTT
TRBD1	TRBV2	TRBJ1-2	.	CASRVGTGDIPNYGYTF	TGTGCCAGCAGGGTCGGGACAGGGGACATACCTAACTATGGCTACACCTTC
.	TRBV19	TRBJ2-6	once	CASSIRRAGANVLTF	TGTGCCAGTAGTATACGCCGGGCTGGGGCCAACGTCCTGACTTTC
.	TRBV11-2	TRBJ1-2	.	CASSSPTGYQGGYTF	TGTGCCAGCAGCTCTCCTACAGGGTATCAGGGCGGCTACACCTTC
.	TRBV4-1	TRBJ2-3	.	CASSQVLVTDTQYF	TGCGCCAGCAGCCAAGTGTTGGTCACAGATACGCAGTATTTT
.	TRBV7-6	TRBJ2-1	.	CASSLGGGSYNEQFF	TGTGCCAGCAGCTTAGGGGGCGGCTCCTACAATGAGCAGTTCTTC
.	TRBV2	TRBJ2-2	.	CASSPGITGELFF	TGTGCCAGCAGTCCGGGGATCACCGGGGAGCTGTTTTTT
TRBD1	TRBV6-5	TRBJ2-7	few	CASSYRTGGYEQYF	TGTGCCAGCAGTTACCGGACAGGGGGGTACGAGCAGTACTTC
TRBD1	TRBV5-1	TRBJ1-5	.	CASSTGDRDSNQPQHF	TGCGCCAGCAGCACGGGAGACAGGGATAGCAATCAGCCCCAGCATTTT
.	TRBV11-2	TRBJ1-1	.	CASSSTRTANTEAFF	TGTGCCAGCAGCTCTACACGGACAGCGAACACTGAAGCTTTCTTT
.	TRBV6-5	TRBJ2-1	.	CASSYLRGKVDEQFF	TGTGCCAGCAGTTATTTAAGAGGGAAGGTGGATGAGCAGTTCTTC
.	TRBV14	TRBJ1-1	.	CASSRDGEAFF	TGTGCCAGCAGCCGGGACGGTGAAGCTTTCTTT
TRBD1	TRBV6-5	TRBJ1-6	few	CASSSGTENNSPLHF	TGTGCCAGCAGTTCGGGGACAGAAAATAATTCACCCCTCCACTTT
.	TRBV19	TRBJ1-1	.	CASTYGRYTEAFF	TGTGCCAGTACCTACGGACGTTACACTGAAGCTTTCTTT
.	TRBV4-1	TRBJ1-1	few	CASSQGSGMNTEAFF	TGCGCCAGCAGCCAAGGTTCTGGGATGAACACTGAAGCTTTCTTT
TRBD2	TRBV19	TRBJ2-2	.	CASSTGPGLAAPELFF	TGTGCCAGTAGTACAGGGCCGGGACTAGCCGCTCCGGAGCTGTTTTTT
.	TRBV3-1/TRBV3-2	TRBJ2-7	.	CASSQSGVQYEQYF	TGTGCCAGCAGCCAGTCAGGAGTCCAGTACGAGCAGTACTTC
TRBD1	TRBV9	TRBJ2-3	.	CASSVRDSKDTQYF	TGTGCCAGCAGCGTCCGGGACAGCAAGGATACGCAGTATTTT
TRBD2	TRBV4-2	TRBJ2-3	.	CASSQDFLAGVTDTQYF	TGTGCCAGCAGCCAAGATTTTCTAGCGGGGGTGACAGATACGCAGTATTTT